The 26 T cell receptor beta chains in this list originate from one sample, sequenced in a study of cytomegalovirus exposure and HLA in healthy donors. Primers included in the PCR were 60 Vbeta and 13 Jbeta primers. Assay: immunoSEQ multiplex PCR; the TCRdb copy retains only in-frame clones and omits some. The table has 170,000 or so clones, approximately 80% seen once. The sequenced sample was PBMCs. The source is a man aged 25 to 45 in good health and CMV-seropositive.

The J gene is TRBJ1-2, the V gene TRBV10-3; TRBD1 might be the D (5 bases). CDR1 ENHRY and CDR2 SYGVKD come from the germline V gene. The ends were cut back, 3 bases at V and 6 bases at J, with 17 bases in the middle. The length of the CDR3 is 15 residues. DNA for the CDR3: TGTGCCATCAGTGATGTCGGCAGGGAAAGGGATGGCTACACCTTC. Translating it yields CAISDVGRERDGYTF.

The genes are TRBV7-3 and TRBJ2-1; 11 nucleotides line up with TRBD2. Germline CDR1 and CDR2: SGHTA and FQGTGA. V shed 1 base and J 4 bases; nucleotides not matched to a gene: 9. The CDR3 covers 18 residues. CDR3 residues: CASSLRPPGTSGYNEQFF. The CDR3 DNA sequence: TGTGCCAGCAGCTTAAGGCCCCCCGGGACTAGCGGTTACAATGAGCAGTTCTTC.

The chain links TRBV5-1 to TRBJ2-1, with D possibly TRBD1 on 5 matching bases. CDR3 length: 16 residues. Germline V gene data show CDR1 as SGHRS and CDR2 as YFSETQ. The V and J ends lost 3 bases and 5 bases respectively, with 18 bases between them. CDR3 amino acids: CASSSLLTRGNNEQFF. In nucleotides, the CDR3 is TGCGCCAGCAGCTCCCTCTTGACAAGGGGAAACAATGAGCAGTTCTTC.

V and J are TRBV9 and TRBJ2-3; 7 nucleotides align to TRBD2. The CDR3 runs 14 residues. Trimming took 4 bases from V and 4 from J; bases not matched to a gene: 6. CDR1 is SGDLS, CDR2 YYNGEE, per germline. The CDR3 sequence: CASSWRENPDTQYF. In DNA form, the CDR3 reads TGTGCCAGCAGCTGGCGGGAGAATCCAGATACGCAGTATTTT.

V is TRBV18 and J is TRBJ2-3; 7 bases are a match to TRBD2. CDR3 length equals 13 residues. Germline V gene lookup returns CDR1 KGHSH and CDR2 LQKENI. The V gene end was trimmed by 5 bases and the J gene end by 6 bases; junction bases not matched to a gene: 5. In DNA form, the CDR3 reads TGTGCCAGCTCATACCTAGCGGACGATACGCAGTATTTT. Residues: CASSYLADDTQYF.

The chain recombines TRBV2 with TRBJ2-3; tentative D call: TRBD2 (5 bases). Germline CDR1 and CDR2: SNHLY and FYNNEI. This CDR3 region has 19 residues. V dropped 0 bases and J dropped 0 bases, with 19 bases sitting between them. The CDR3 DNA follows: TGTGCCAGCAGTGAAGCGTGGTCTAGCAGGAACAATAGCACAGATACGCAGTATTTT. Translated, it gives CASSEAWSSRNNSTDTQYF.

The chain couples TRBV9 to TRBJ2-3, with D perhaps TRBD1 (5 bases). Trimming took 2 bases from V and 6 from J, leaving 16 bases between them. Germline V gene sequence: CDR1 SGDLS, CDR2 YYNGEE. The CDR3 consists of 15 residues. CDR3 coding DNA: TGTGCCAGCAGCGTGGTCGAAGGGGCAGCGGATACGCAGTATTTT. Translated, it gives CASSVVEGAADTQYF.

The rearrangement links TRBV5-1 to TRBJ2-3; 7 nucleotides line up with TRBD1. The CDR3 length is 16 residues. V gave up 3 bases and J gave up 0 bases; unmatched junction bases: 7. Germline V gives CDR1 SGHRS, CDR2 YFSETQ. Here the CDR3 reads CASSYSTGTSTDTQYF. In DNA form, the CDR3 reads TGCGCCAGCAGCTATTCGACAGGGACAAGCACAGATACGCAGTATTTT.

The chain carries TRBV7-9 and TRBJ2-1; TRBD2 agrees at 9 bases. Trimming at V came to 0 bases and at J to 4 bases, leaving 4 bases not matched to a gene. The CDR3 spans 16 residues. The germline V gene encodes CDR1 SEHNR and CDR2 FQNEAQ (reference sequence). The CDR3 region has the DNA TGTGCCAGCAGCTTAGCTGGCGGGGGGGCGTACAATGAGCAGTTCTTC. As protein: CASSLAGGGAYNEQFF. The variable domain in full, with the rest retrieved from reference TRBV7-9 and TRBJ2-1, is DTGVSQNPRHKITKRGQNVTFRCDPISEHNRLYWYRQTLGQGPEFLTYFQNEAQLEKSRLLSDRFSAERPKGSFSTLEIQRTEQGDSAMYLCASSLAGGGAYNEQFFGPGTRLTVL.

This chain connects TRBV6-1 to TRBJ1-2; D might be TRBD1 (6 bases). CDR3 length equals 13 residues. V was shortened by 3 bases and J by 6 bases, with 11 bases between the two germline ends. Looked up from germline, CDR1 is MNHNS and CDR2 is SASEGT. The CDR3 here is CASSDTGSNGYTF. Written as DNA, the CDR3 is TGTGCCAGCAGTGACACAGGGTCAAATGGCTACACCTTC.

This clone was counted once. The V gene is TRBV7-2, the J gene TRBJ1-4; 8 positions agree with TRBD1. The V segment lost 6 bases and the J segment 11 bases; nucleotides outside the gene matches: 8. The CDR3 totals 13 residues. Germline loops: CDR1 SGHTA, CDR2 FQGNSA. CDR3 bases: TGTGCCAGCAGACCGGACAGGGAAGGGAAACTGTTTTTT. It specifies CASRPDREGKLFF.

This chain uses TRBV11-2 with TRBJ2-7; D uncertain. This CDR3 has 14 residues. V was shortened by 2 bases and J by 0 bases, with 8 bases between the two germline ends. Germline values: CDR1 SGHAT, CDR2 FQNNGV. CDR3 residues: CASSLLTLSYEQYF. Written as DNA, the CDR3 is TGTGCCAGCAGCTTACTAACTCTCTCCTACGAGCAGTACTTC. Looking up the rest from reference TRBV11-2 and TRBJ2-7 gives the full variable domain: EAGVAQSPRYKIIEKRQSVAFWCNPISGHATLYWYQQILGQGPKLLIQFQNNGVVDDSQLPKDRFSAERLKGVDSTLKIQPAKLEDSAVYLCASSLLTLSYEQYFGPGTRLTVT.

This clone was counted a single time. V and J are TRBV7-6 and TRBJ2-5, with TRBD1 as a possible D gene (5 bases). CDR1 SGHVS and CDR2 FNYEAQ come from the germline V gene. The CDR3 loop spans 16 amino acids. The V gene lost 1 base and the J gene lost 2 bases, with 14 bases spanning the gap. The CDR3: CASSLDRGSQQETQYF. Here the CDR3 DNA reads TGTGCCAGCAGCTTAGATAGGGGCAGCCAACAAGAGACCCAGTACTTC.

The genes are TRBV29-1 and TRBJ2-1; TRBD2 aligns across 7 bases. This CDR3 spans 15 amino acids. The germline V gene encodes CDR1 SQVTM and CDR2 ANQGSEA. V trimming: 6 bases; J trimming: 7 bases; junction bases outside the gene matches: 15. The CDR3, as DNA: TGCAGCGTCCAGGCGGGCGGGGGAGCAGAAAATGAGCAGTTCTTC. It specifies CSVQAGGGAENEQFF.

The chain carries TRBV7-8 and TRBJ1-1, with 7 positions matching TRBD1. With 1 base clipped from V and 2 bases from J, the junction kept 7 bases outside the gene matches. The germline CDR1 and CDR2 sequences are SGHVS and FQNEAQ. This CDR3 has 16 residues. The CDR3 loop reads CASSLERGGRNTEAFF. The CDR3 DNA is TGTGCCAGCAGCTTAGAGCGAGGGGGCCGAAACACTGAAGCTTTCTTT. Full variable domain (rest looked up from reference TRBV7-8 and TRBJ1-1): GAGVSQSPRYKVAKRGQDVALRCDPISGHVSLFWYQQALGQGPEFLTYFQNEAQLDKSGLPSDRFFAERPEGSVSTLKIQRTQQEDSAVYLCASSLERGGRNTEAFFGQGTRLTVV.

The chain employs TRBV2 and TRBJ2-5; D gene ambiguous. The DNA end is more similar to TRBJ2-7, so the J call may be wrong. Germline CDR1 reads SNHLY; CDR2 reads FYNNEI. This CDR3 region has 14 residues. In DNA form, the CDR3 reads TGTGCCAGCATGGTCTCCCAAGCTTCCTACGAGCAGTACTTC. Its translation is CASMVSQASYEQYF.

The chain carries TRBV5-1 and TRBJ1-4; 8 nucleotides match TRBD1. The CDR3 is 14 residues long. Germline loops: CDR1 SGHRS, CDR2 YFSETQ. V lost 3 bases, J lost 6 bases, and 4 bases stayed unmatched. The CDR3 region is CASSYDRGDEKLFF. CDR3 DNA sequence: TGCGCCAGCAGCTATGACAGGGGAGATGAAAAACTGTTTTTT.

This chain joins TRBV19 and TRBJ1-2, with unresolved D. The CDR3 has 12 residues. Germline CDR1 LNHDA, CDR2 SQIVND (reference sequence). Trimming stripped 6 bases from V and 7 bases from J, with 12 bases between. The CDR3 loop is CASSSPRAGYTF. Here the CDR3 DNA reads TGTGCCAGTAGCTCCCCGAGGGCTGGCTACACCTTC.

This clone was seen once. This CDR3 reads CATSRDARPSGGLAKNIQYF. The CDR3 DNA follows: TGTGCCACCAGCAGAGATGCCCGTCCTAGCGGGGGCCTAGCCAAAAACATTCAGTACTTC. V is TRBV15 and J is TRBJ2-4; 10 positions match TRBD2. The germline CDR1 and CDR2 sequences are LNHNV and YYDKDF (reference sequence). Trimming at V came to 0 bases and at J to 0 bases, leaving 11 bases not matched to a gene. This CDR3 has 20 amino acids.

The chain is built from TRBV5-4 and TRBJ1-1; 8 positions match TRBD1. Germline V gives CDR1 SGHNT, CDR2 YYREEE (reference sequence). This CDR3 is 15 amino acids long. The trim removed 0 bases at V and 1 base at J, leaving 2 bases unmatched. The CDR3: CASSLGGTGNTEAFF. The CDR3 DNA reads as TGTGCCAGCAGCTTGGGCGGGACAGGGAACACTGAAGCTTTCTTT.

Notes on this clone: Other nucleotide sequences from this sample produce the same CDR3. The rearrangement joins TRBV5-1 to TRBJ2-7; 8 bases fit TRBD2. Per germline, CDR1 SGHRS and CDR2 YFSETQ. V was pared by 1 base and J by 3 bases, with 3 bases of the junction left unmatched. This CDR3 is 14 amino acids long. DNA of the CDR3: TGCGCCAGCAGCTTGACTAGCGGTGGCTACGAGCAGTACTTC. This gives the protein CASSLTSGGYEQYF. The full variable domain, with the rest looked up from reference TRBV5-1 and TRBJ2-7, is KAGVTQTPRYLIKTRGQQVTLSCSPISGHRSVSWYQQTPGQGLQFLFEYFSETQRNKGNFPGRFSGRQFSNSRSEMNVSTLELGDSALYLCASSLTSGGYEQYFGPGTRLTVT.

This sequence joins TRBV19 and TRBJ2-1, with D perhaps TRBD2 (7 bases). Germline CDR1 is LNHDA and CDR2 is SQIVND (reference sequence). There are 19 residues in the CDR3. The germline V and J ends were trimmed by 5 bases and 3 bases, with 26 bases remaining between them. CDR3 region: CASSPAPGLGGGRYNEQFF. For the CDR3, the DNA is TGTGCCAGTAGTCCCGCCCCCGGTCTAGGGGGGGGGCGCTACAATGAGCAGTTCTTC.

V is TRBV2 and J is TRBJ2-3; 9 nucleotides align to TRBD2. J lost 5 bases, V lost 5 bases, and 5 bases had no gene match. This CDR3 has 14 residues. Germline CDR1 SNHLY, CDR2 FYNNEI. For the CDR3, the DNA is TGTGCCAGCAGTCGTGGTAGCGGGAGAGATACGCAGTATTTT. Its translation: CASSRGSGRDTQYF.

This sequence joins TRBV19 and TRBJ1-3; maybe TRBD1 (6 bases). Looked up from germline, CDR1 is LNHDA and CDR2 is SQIVND (reference sequence). V lost 7 bases and J lost 0, with 13 bases in between. This CDR3 has 15 amino acids. The CDR3: CASTAGANSGNTIYF. The CDR3 bases are TGTGCCAGTACCGCGGGGGCCAACTCTGGAAACACCATATATTTT.

J is TRBJ1-5 and V is TRBV7-9, with D perhaps matching TRBD1 (5 bases). The length of the CDR3 is 14 residues. CDR1 is SEHNR, CDR2 FQNEAQ, per germline (reference sequence). Between the trimmed V and J ends, which lost 5 bases and 10 bases, there was a span of 18 bases. The CDR3 coding sequence is TGTGCCAGCAGCGTAACAGGAGGGGAATACCCCCAGCATTTT. Its protein is CASSVTGGEYPQHF.

The chain recombines TRBV28 with TRBJ2-5; D is unclear. The CDR3 runs 12 residues. Trimming removed 7 bases at V and 2 bases at J, with 8 bases between. The germline CDR1 and CDR2 sequences are MDHEN and SYDVKM. CDR3 sequence (DNA): TGTGCCAGCAACAGCAGACAAGAGACCCAGTACTTC. Translating it yields CASNSRQETQYF. Full variable domain (rest looked up from reference TRBV28 and TRBJ2-5): DVKVTQSSRYLVKRTGEKVFLECVQDMDHENMFWYRQDPGLGLRLIYFSYDVKMKEKGDIPEGYSVSREKKERFSLILESASTNQTSMYLCASNSRQETQYFGPGTRLLVL.